The 9 T cell receptor beta chains listed next were all sequenced from one sample in a study of cytomegalovirus exposure and HLA in healthy donors. The primer mix had 60 Vbeta and 13 Jbeta primers. Clones were sequenced by immunoSEQ multiplex PCR, and TCRdb holds only the in-frame ones, with some missing. The sample table sets out 40,000 to 65,000 clones. The sample consisted of PBMCs. The receptors were gathered from a man aged 35-49 years in good health and CMV-seropositive.

This sequence joins TRBV7-2 and TRBJ2-7, with 8 bases identical to TRBD2. V dropped 5 bases and J dropped 4; count of bases not matched to a gene: 13. Germline V gives CDR1 SGHTA, CDR2 FQGNSA. The CDR3 has 16 amino acids. DNA of the CDR3: TGTGCCAGCAGCGTCCGTAGGCGGGGGGCCGGGTACGAGCAGTACTTC. It specifies CASSVRRRGAGYEQYF.

The chain couples TRBV9 to TRBJ1-2; TRBD1 agrees at 7 bases. CDR1 is SGDLS and CDR2 is YYNGEE in the germline V gene. Trimming at V came to 0 bases and at J to 3 bases, leaving 5 bases not matched to a gene. This CDR3 has 15 residues. CDR3 nucleotides: TGTGCCAGCAGCGTAGCACCACAGGGGTACTATGGCTACACCTTC. It specifies CASSVAPQGYYGYTF.

The chain employs TRBV27 and TRBJ2-3; 13 bases map to TRBD2. This CDR3 contains 15 residues. Germline CDR1 and CDR2: MNHEY and SMNVEV (reference sequence). The CDR3 DNA reads TGTCCCTGGGGGACTAGCGGGAACCCACGCGCAACGCAGTATTTT. Amino acids: CPWGTSGNPRATQYF.

The chain joins TRBV9 to TRBJ2-5; 10 bases are shared with TRBD2. The J call may be in error: the DNA end matches TRBJ2-7 better. CDR3 size: 16 residues. The germline V gene encodes CDR1 SGDLS and CDR2 YYNGEE. The CDR3 DNA sequence: TGTGCCAGCAGCGTAGATTTGGCTAGCGGGGGCTACGAGCAGTACTTC. Translated, it gives CASSVDLASGGYEQYF.

V and J are TRBV9 and TRBJ2-5; 7 bases are a match to TRBD2. Germline CDR1 SGDLS, CDR2 YYNGEE. V lost 2 bases and J lost 4; bases outside the gene matches: 8. The CDR3 totals 15 residues. The CDR3 coding sequence is TGTGCCAGCAGCGTTACCGGGACTATGGGAGAGACCCAGTACTTC. Translation: CASSVTGTMGETQYF.

The chain carries TRBV9 and TRBJ1-3; 7 bases map to TRBD1. The CDR3 is 14 residues long. Germline V gives CDR1 SGDLS, CDR2 YYNGEE. V shed 6 bases, J shed 3 bases, and the junction held 6 bases outside the gene matches. The CDR3 DNA sequence: TGTGCCAGCACCGAGGGACAGAGTGGAAACACCATATATTTT. Protein: CASTEGQSGNTIYF.

V gene TRBV7-3 combines with J gene TRBJ1-2; tentatively, D is TRBD1 (6 bases). Per the germline V gene, CDR1 is SGHTA and CDR2 is FQGTGA. The length of the CDR3 is 15 residues. The germline V and J ends were trimmed by 5 bases and 8 bases, with 21 bases remaining between them. CDR3 nucleotide sequence: TGTGCCAGCAGCCCGGACCTAGTGGGGGCCTACGGCTACACCTTC. Protein: CASSPDLVGAYGYTF.

The chain combines TRBV7-2 with TRBJ2-7; 9 bases fit TRBD1. Germline V gives CDR1 SGHTA, CDR2 FQGNSA. V shed 5 bases and J 4 bases; nucleotides not matched to a gene: 9. CDR3 size: 15 residues. The CDR3 is CASSLLGGQGYEQYF. The CDR3 nucleotides read TGTGCCAGCAGCCTCTTGGGAGGACAGGGGTACGAGCAGTACTTC.

This rearrangement joins TRBV28 to TRBJ2-7; D is uncertain. CDR1 MDHEN and CDR2 SYDVKM come from the germline V gene. The CDR3 length is 12 residues. V was trimmed by 4 bases and J by 2 bases, leaving 6 bases between them. This CDR3 is CASSSVTYEQYF. The CDR3 DNA sequence: TGTGCCAGCAGTTCAGTTACCTACGAGCAGTACTTC.